These 10 T cell receptor beta chains came from one sample sequenced in a study of cytomegalovirus exposure and HLA in healthy donors. Sequencing was performed with immunoSEQ multiplex PCR; in TCRdb, only in-frame clones are kept and a portion is missing. Here the sample spans more than 90,000 clones, approximately 91% being singletons. The sample consisted of PBMCs. The receptor set was obtained from a man in his late teens or twenties in good health and CMV-seropositive.

The CDR3 is CASAGGTVWSTYEQYF. The CDR3 DNA follows: TGTGCCAGCGCCGGCGGGACAGTTTGGTCGACCTACGAGCAGTACTTC. The genes are TRBV5-8 and TRBJ2-7; D is possibly TRBD1 (7 bases). From germline, CDR1 is SGHTS and CDR2 YDEGEE. The CDR3 is 16 residues long. Between the trimmed V and J ends, which lost 7 bases and 2 bases, there was a span of 22 bases.

The chain is built from TRBV15 and TRBJ1-1, with unresolved D. Trimming cost V 2 bases and J 6 bases, with 10 bases left between them. From germline, CDR1 is LNHNV and CDR2 YYDKDF (reference sequence). This CDR3 has 13 amino acids. In DNA, the CDR3 is TGTGCCACCAGCAGAAACTCTGTCTCTGAAGCTTTCTTT. The encoded protein is CATSRNSVSEAFF.

This clone was seen only once. The chain's CDR3 is CASSSQGNSGNTIYF. The CDR3 DNA follows: TGTGCCAGCAGCTCCCAGGGGAATTCTGGAAACACCATATATTTT. The J gene is TRBJ1-3, the V gene TRBV11-2; possibly TRBD1 for D (6 bases). V was cut by 4 bases and J by 1 base, with 11 bases left in between. This CDR3 is 15 amino acids long. Per germline, CDR1 SGHAT and CDR2 FQNNGV.

The chain couples TRBV5-1 to TRBJ2-5; 11 positions agree with TRBD2. Looked up from germline, CDR1 is SGHRS and CDR2 is YFSETQ. The CDR3 totals 17 residues. Trimming took 1 base from V and 2 from J; bases not matched to a gene: 7. The CDR3 DNA reads as TGCGCCAGCAGCTTGCAGGGACTAGCGGATTATCAAGAGACCCAGTACTTC. Amino acid sequence: CASSLQGLADYQETQYF.

The V call is TRBV5-1, the J call TRBJ2-3; TRBD1 matches 8 bases. The CDR3 extends over 15 amino acids. V lost 2 bases and J lost 3; bases outside the gene matches: 5. Germline CDR1 is SGHRS and CDR2 is YFSETQ. The CDR3 DNA reads TGCGCCAGCAGCTTTGGACAGGGTGCGACAGATACGCAGTATTTT. It specifies CASSFGQGATDTQYF. Full variable domain (missing parts from reference TRBV5-1 and TRBJ2-3): KAGVTQTPRYLIKTRGQQVTLSCSPISGHRSVSWYQQTPGQGLQFLFEYFSETQRNKGNFPGRFSGRQFSNSRSEMNVSTLELGDSALYLCASSFGQGATDTQYFGPGTRLTVL.

The chain has TRBV19 and TRBJ1-5; D gene ambiguous. CDR3 length equals 13 residues. V lost 7 bases to trimming and J lost 4 bases, with 11 bases between them. Germline V gene lookup returns CDR1 LNHDA and CDR2 SQIVND (reference sequence). The DNA for the CDR3 is TGTGCCAGTAATGAGGGAAGGAATCAGCCCCAGCATTTT. Translation: CASNEGRNQPQHF.

The chain combines TRBV28 with TRBJ1-4; D is perhaps TRBD1 (5 bases). The CDR3 runs 14 residues. Germline lookup yields CDR1 MDHEN and CDR2 SYDVKM. V shed 7 bases and J shed 6 bases, with 15 bases lying between them. The CDR3 protein is CASNPDRFYEKLFF. DNA of the CDR3: TGTGCCAGCAACCCCGACAGATTCTATGAAAAACTGTTTTTT.

The chain has TRBV28 and TRBJ1-1, with 10 bases lining up with TRBD1. Germline V CDR1 and CDR2: MDHEN, SYDVKM. CDR3 length equals 15 residues. The trim removed 3 bases at V and 3 bases at J, leaving 4 bases unmatched. CDR3 coding DNA: TGTGCCAGCAGTTTCCCGGACAGGGGGTACACTGAAGCTTTCTTT. Encoded protein: CASSFPDRGYTEAFF.

The chain carries TRBV15 and TRBJ1-4; D ambiguous. Trimming cost V 0 bases and J 3 bases, with 8 bases left between them. This CDR3 contains 15 residues. Germline V gene data show CDR1 as LNHNV and CDR2 as YYDKDF (reference sequence). CDR3 nucleotides: TGTGCCACCAGCAGAGAGAGGGTTTCTAATGAAAAACTGTTTTTT. Its translation is CATSRERVSNEKLFF.

The chain couples TRBV6-1 to TRBJ2-3; no definite D call. Germline V gives CDR1 MNHNS, CDR2 SASEGT. The length of the CDR3 is 14 residues. Trimming left V 8 bases short and J 0 bases short, with 12 bases between. In DNA form, the CDR3 reads TGTGCCAGCTTGAGGTTACAAAGCACAGATACGCAGTATTTT. Amino acids: CASLRLQSTDTQYF.